The text below deals with one T cell receptor beta chain. Its antigen is still unknown. Per-base quality was not reported, and no clone a single base away is much larger than it. Libraries were built with the immunoSEQ multiplex PCR assay. For the multiplex PCR, a mixture combining 60 forward primers for TCR Vbeta segments and 13 reverse primers for TCR Jbeta segments was used. The CDR3 region of rearranged TCR beta genes was amplified from genomic DNA by a multiplex PCR assay. The Illumina HiSeq System was used to sequence the amplified TCR beta libraries as 87-base-pair reads. Processing in the source paper ran as follows. Across the 640 or so repertoires, a later analysis counted tens of millions of unique TCR beta chains, roughly 11 million of which were shared by at least two donors. Raw reads were error-corrected and collapsed into unique sequences by a nearest-neighbor algorithm in which closely related sequences were merged to remove PCR and sequencing errors. Alignment of CDR3 sequences to IMGT reference sequences was used to assign V, D and J gene segments. For a sequence to be retained, a match of at least six nucleotides was required to both a V gene segment and a J gene segment. Rearrangements were called productive when the CDR3 lacked stop codons and stayed in frame with V and J; all others were non-productive. CDR3 was defined by IMGT convention, running from the second conserved V-encoded cysteine to the conserved J-encoded phenylalanine. Sequences without an unambiguous match to a single V gene segment were excluded from the earlier analysis of about 600 of the donors. An earlier analysis of around 600 of the donors classified V segments as functional when productive rearrangements were above 56.7% and as segregating when the standard deviation between donors was above 5%. A statistical classification framework was built to diagnose cytomegalovirus status from the catalog of TCR beta chain sequences. V and J gene assignment, in a later analysis, came from comparing TCR nucleotide sequences with IMGT/GENE-DB human TR gene sequences. In a later analysis, CDR3 sequences and most-parsimonious VDJ recombination scenarios were assigned using the TCRdist pipeline. A later analysis defined each TCR beta chain by its CDR3 amino acid sequence plus V-gene family, and excluded reads lacking a unique V-gene family. A later analysis removed 592 highly shared, low-generation-probability nucleotide sequences to deal with suspected cross-contamination and a sequencing artifact. A later analysis calculated a clonal expansion index for each public chain from normalized within-repertoire ranks of inferred template counts. In a later analysis, generation probabilities were computed using a VDJ recombination model fitted to out-of-frame rearrangements, and the results were checked against IGoR. Hypergeometric tests were used in a later analysis to score TCR-TCR, TCR-HLA and TCR-CMV co-occurrence, with a repertoire-size bias correction applied to the TCR pairs. In a later analysis, false discovery rates were estimated by permuting HLA or CMV assignments 20 times. In a later analysis, co-occurring TCRs were grouped using DBSCAN, with TCRdist sequence similarity added in when clustering inside HLA-allele-positive subsets. Co-occurrence clustering excluded repertoires with fewer than 30,000 or more than 120,000 public chains, plus five with anomalous nucleotide sharing. TCRdb took this table from immuneACCESS and kept in-frame rearrangements with V and J called. Such tables lack part of the clones; where checked against another copy, unresolved V genes explain under half of the gap, and the rest is unexplained. D and trimming were read from the DNA, whereas the V and J calls and clone size are those reported in that table. This sample has fewer than 200,000 clones in its table, and roughly two thirds of those were observed once. Jointly, the top ten make up approximately 2.5% of the sample.

The CDR3, from cysteine to phenylalanine, totals 14 residues. The entry retains the CDR3 DNA only, 42 bases that are in frame from base 1. In the germline V gene, CDR1 corresponds to MNHNS and CDR2 to SASEGT. V trim: 7 bases; J trim: 3 bases; unmatched bases: 8. The cohort was made up of 650 to 700 healthy bone marrow donors. At the time of sampling, every cohort member was nominally healthy, though immune exposures that went unrecorded were likely present. The donor tested CMV seronegative and was one of the 352 seronegative cohort members. Each donor provided a peripheral blood sample, and peripheral blood mononuclear cells were used for TCR beta sequencing. The Qiagen DNeasy Blood Extraction Kit was used to extract genomic DNA from the blood cell samples. The data belong to a study of cytomegalovirus exposure and HLA in healthy donors (dated by TCRdb to about 2017). For the study in its entirety: An earlier analysis of about 530 of the donors reported 250 to 300 Gb of sequence data and about 120 million unique TCR beta sequences obtained from around 180 million T cells. Using immunosequencing, the study profiled T cell repertoires from around 680 subjects and related those repertoires to cytomegalovirus serostatus. Along with the roughly 670-subject first cohort, a separate validation cohort of about 110 different subjects was used. A later analysis re-examined previously published TCR beta repertoires from over 500 donors and added high-resolution HLA genotyping to investigate patterns of TCR occurrence. Alongside the repertoire data, information on donor age, sex, ethnicity and CMV serostatus was compiled. The later analysis used no new phenotypic data to find candidate immune exposures, relying instead on TCR beta sequences and their occurrence across donors. Roughly 300 gigabases of sequencing data and some 85 million unique TCR sequences were included in an early release covering 550 to 800 HLA-typed donors. All discovery cohort repertoires had been generated on a single sequencing platform. HLA typing covered class I and class II loci at four-digit resolution. Genome-wide SNP genotypes for about 65% of the roughly 670 donors were used in a later genetic analysis, which treated that subset as a discovery cohort. The study aimed to test whether signatures of past pathogen exposure could be identified by cataloging public T cell receptors. Several DR-DQ haplotypes were handled as single units for association and clustering because linkage in the cohort was strong. The study combined high-throughput TCR immunosequencing, statistical association of individual TCRs with disease status, and machine learning to predict cytomegalovirus infection status. Among about 410 genotyped donors of the cohort, an average of approximately 220,000 unique TCR beta nucleotide sequences was sequenced per donor, of which about 18% were non-productive. Of the approximately 400 genotyped donors, about 80% fell in the genetic ancestry cluster associated with self-reported Caucasian donors. The number of donors typed differed by locus, with roughly 629-640 for A, B, C, DRB1 and DQB1, roughly 520 for DQA1, about 610 for DPA1, and 472 for DPB1. In an earlier analysis of a few hundred of the donors, high-throughput TCR beta sequencing was used to judge whether each TCR beta V gene segment behaved as functional or pseudogenic.

The paper's findings and limits, for the study overall: The authors suggested that the approach could potentially be extended to other disease states and immunological phenotypes. Most CMV-associated TCR beta chains appeared to be HLA-restricted in a later analysis, and the HLA associations seemed to be driven largely by CMV exposure. Broadly in line with IMGT annotations, most TCR beta V segments showed up in productive rearrangements about 87% or about 30% of the time in an earlier analysis of approximately 600 of the donors. In a later analysis, HLA-associated TCR beta chains were found to be more clonally expanded and to have lower generation probabilities than equally common non-associated chains. Because the 87-base-pair reads could not distinguish some IMGT-functional V segments, including TRBV6-2 and TRBV6-3, those segments were excluded. In a later analysis, several top co-occurrence clusters were reported to appear linked to parvovirus B19, influenza, CMV and Epstein-Barr virus. The cohort was sequenced for TCR beta chains only, and without alpha or paired-chain data the features that could be detected were limited. Three of the identified cytomegalovirus-associated TCR beta chains were confirmed in vitro to be specific for cytomegalovirus antigens. A later analysis associated about 17,000 TCR beta sequences with specific HLA alleles at a false discovery rate of 0.05. Because some donors lacked HLA typing at each locus, the association tests relied only on the typed subset. Linkage disequilibrium might explain the correlated functional status among segregating V segments, but an unknown experimental factor could not be ruled out. When HLA alleles, especially DR and DQ, strongly co-occurred, TCR associations were difficult to assign to individual alleles. The presence/absence analyses assumed that sequencing depth was roughly uniform across donors, and that assumption may not be true. Cytomegalovirus status was reported to be diagnosed by the classifier with high specificity and sensitivity in both the original and validation cohorts. A cluster of highly shared sequence variants was judged likely to be a technical artifact of the sequencing pipeline. While some public TCRs were present in many individuals, most TCR sequences turned up only very rarely across donors. CMV serostatus was the only immune exposure information available for the cohort. In a later analysis, TCR association rates were found to vary across HLA loci, with the most associated TCRs seen for DRB1 alleles and the fewest for HLA-C alleles. The study listed 150 to 200 TCR beta chains as associated with cytomegalovirus. A further reported finding was that TCR beta sequences accurately predicted the HLA-A and HLA-B alleles for most subjects in the first cohort. In a later genetic analysis, a missense DCLRE1C variant was associated with V-gene and J-gene trimming of TCR beta chains, and the association was replicated in an independent cohort. Compared with the approximately 720-donor mean, donors in an Asian-associated ancestry cluster had fewer N-insertions in productive TCRs, according to a later genetic analysis. Because counts were too low, 15 to 20 rarely observed V segments, including chromosome 9 orphons, were excluded from the earlier analysis of under 650 of the donors.

The sample taken for sequencing was PBMCs. The chain uses TRBV6-1 and TRBJ2-7; 8 central nucleotides agree with TRBD2. This receptor was taken from a woman in her thirties in good health and CMV-seronegative. Read as DNA, the sequence is TGTGCCAGCAACCCCACGGGGGGGCTCTACGAGCAGTACTTC. This translates into CASNPTGGLYEQYF.